This passage covers 13 T cell receptor beta chains from one sample sequenced in a study of metastatic and nonmetastatic thyroid tumors. With MiXCR, TCRdb called clones anew from the PCR reads. Altogether approximately 22,000 clones are present, about an eighth being singletons, with the ten largest covering 13% to 15%. The entire patient cohort was treatment-naive prior to thyroid surgery. The sequenced sample consisted of blood. Receptor source: a female donor with papillary thyroid cancer or a benign thyroid nodule (not recorded which). Some clones in this sample may be carry-over from other donors' samples.

This clone occurred many times. V usage is TRBV20-1 and J usage is TRBJ1-2, with no clear D. This CDR3 comprises 15 residues. V was clipped by 5 bases and J by 6 bases, with 22 bases between them. Germline CDR1 reads DFQATT; CDR2 reads SNEGSKA (reference sequence). The CDR3 spells CSAPGEGGYIDGYTF. The CDR3 coding sequence is TGCAGTGCTCCGGGAGAGGGAGGTTATATCGATGGCTACACCTTC.

This clone appeared a few times. The genes are TRBV6-1 and TRBJ2-5; the D gene is possibly TRBD2 (6 bases). Trimming took 5 bases from V and 4 from J, leaving 11 bases between them. The CDR3 contains 13 residues. CDR1 and CDR2 (germline): MNHNS, SASEGT. CDR3 loop: CASSQGLRETQYF. The CDR3 DNA follows: TGTGCCAGCAGTCAAGGACTACGAGAGACCCAGTACTTC.

At least ten counts were recorded for this clone. The chain employs TRBV19 and TRBJ1-6, with D unclear. The germline V gene encodes CDR1 LNHDA and CDR2 SQIVND (reference sequence). Trimming shortened V by 0 bases and J by 7 bases, and 4 bases separated the two germline ends. The length of the CDR3 is 13 residues. The CDR3 protein is CASSIETNSPLHF. CDR3 nucleotides: TGTGCCAGTAGTATAGAGACGAATTCACCCCTCCACTTT. Full variable domain (remainder filled in from reference TRBV19 and TRBJ1-6): DGGITQSPKYLFRKEGQNVTLSCEQNLNHDAMYWYRQDPGQGLRLIYYSQIVNDFQKGDIAEGYSVSREKKESFPLTVTSAQKNPTAFYLCASSIETNSPLHFGNGTRLTVT.

The rearrangement links TRBV5-1 to TRBJ1-3, with D maybe TRBD1 (6 bases). There are 14 residues in the CDR3. Trimming took off 0 bases at V and 7 bases at J, with 11 bases between the two ends. CDR1 is SGHRS, CDR2 YFSETQ, per germline. The CDR3 nucleotides read TGCGCCAGCAGCTTGGGACAGGTTGAGAACACCATATATTTT. Protein sequence: CASSLGQVENTIYF.

This clone was found many times. The chain recombines TRBV6-1 with TRBJ2-7, with TRBD2 matching over 9 bases. Germline assignment: CDR1 MNHNS and CDR2 SASEGT. This CDR3 contains 14 residues. J gave up 4 bases and V 7 bases, and 8 bases lay outside the gene matches. The CDR3 loop reads CASTGSSGSYEQYF. The CDR3 DNA reads TGTGCCAGCACTGGGAGTAGCGGGAGTTACGAGCAGTACTTC.

In this sample, this clone turned up many times. The chain carries TRBV6-1 and TRBJ1-4; the D gene is possibly TRBD1 (5 bases). Deletions cut 0 bases from V and 7 bases from J, with 12 bases between. The CDR3 sequence is 15 residues long. CDR1 is MNHNS, CDR2 SASEGT, per germline. CDR3 in amino acids: CASSEAAGGGEKLFF. The CDR3, as DNA: TGTGCCAGCAGTGAAGCTGCTGGGGGGGGTGAAAAACTGTTTTTT.

The chain links TRBV4-2 to TRBJ1-3; maybe TRBD1 (6 bases). Trimming removed 1 base at V and 0 bases at J, with 16 bases between. CDR1 and CDR2 (germline): LGHNA, YNFKEQ. This CDR3 is 18 amino acids long. The CDR3 nucleotides are TGTGCCAGCAGCCAAGGGGAACAGGGACCGACCTCTGGAAACACCATATATTTT. Protein sequence: CASSQGEQGPTSGNTIYF.

This clone was counted ten times or more. The chain has TRBV19 and TRBJ2-1; 9 bases map to TRBD1. Trimming removed 5 bases from V and 8 bases from J; junction bases left unmatched: 4. The CDR3 consists of 13 residues. Germline CDR1 and CDR2: LNHDA and SQIVND (reference sequence). CDR3 nucleotide sequence: TGTGCCAGTAGTGGGCGACAGGGGGATGAGCAGTTCTTC. It encodes CASSGRQGDEQFF.

At least ten counts were recorded for this clone. The chain combines TRBV2 with TRBJ1-6; 8 bases align to TRBD1. This CDR3 is built from 15 residues. The germline V gene encodes CDR1 SNHLY and CDR2 FYNNEI. J lost 5 bases, V lost 5 bases, and 5 bases had no gene match. The DNA for the CDR3 is TGTGCCAGCAGTTGGGACAGGCAGAATAATTCACCCCTCCACTTT. Protein sequence: CASSWDRQNNSPLHF. The full variable domain, with the rest looked up from reference TRBV2 and TRBJ1-6, is EPEVTQTPSHQVTQMGQEVILRCVPISNHLYFYWYRQILGQKVEFLVSFYNNEISEKSEIFDDQFSVERPDGSNFTLKIRSTKLEDSAMYFCASSWDRQNNSPLHFGNGTRLTVT.

This clone was detected many times. The V gene is TRBV20-1, the J gene TRBJ2-1, with a possible D match to TRBD2 (6 bases). The V end was cut by 6 bases, the J end by 3 bases, with 12 bases between. This CDR3 comprises 13 residues. CDR1 and CDR2 from the germline V gene are DFQATT and SNEGSKA (reference sequence). CDR3 sequence: CSAPGLGYNEQFF. The CDR3 coding sequence is TGCAGTGCACCGGGACTGGGCTACAATGAGCAGTTCTTC.

This clone has a count of ten or more. CDR3 in amino acids: CASSWGTPTGPARFF. For the CDR3, the DNA is TGTGCCAGCAGCTGGGGGACCCCGACAGGCCCAGCCAGGTTCTTC. The chain uses TRBV5-6 and TRBJ2-1, with D perhaps TRBD1 (6 bases). There are 15 residues in the CDR3. The V end lost 3 bases, the J end lost 15 bases, and 25 bases lay between the germline ends. Germline V gene data show CDR1 as SGHDT and CDR2 as YYEEEE.

This clone occurred a few times. This specimen includes other DNA sequences encoding the same CDR3. This chain links TRBV28 with TRBJ2-7; TRBD1 aligns across 9 bases. Germline V gene sequence: CDR1 MDHEN, CDR2 SYDVKM. The CDR3 runs to 13 residues. Germline trimming cut 5 bases from V and 3 bases from J; bases unmatched to any gene: 2. The CDR3 loop reads CASSPGQGYEQYF. The CDR3, as DNA: TGTGCCAGCAGTCCGGGACAGGGCTACGAGCAGTACTTC.

This clone showed up many times. The gene calls are TRBV15 and TRBJ2-6; TRBD2 aligns across 7 bases. V lost 3 bases to trimming and J lost 2 bases; unmatched junction nucleotides: 4. Germline V gene lookup returns CDR1 LNHNV and CDR2 YYDKDF (reference sequence). CDR3 length: 16 residues. This chain's CDR3 is CATSRGGGTGANVLTF. The CDR3 DNA sequence: TGTGCCACCAGCAGGGGGGGAGGGACTGGGGCCAACGTCCTGACTTTC.